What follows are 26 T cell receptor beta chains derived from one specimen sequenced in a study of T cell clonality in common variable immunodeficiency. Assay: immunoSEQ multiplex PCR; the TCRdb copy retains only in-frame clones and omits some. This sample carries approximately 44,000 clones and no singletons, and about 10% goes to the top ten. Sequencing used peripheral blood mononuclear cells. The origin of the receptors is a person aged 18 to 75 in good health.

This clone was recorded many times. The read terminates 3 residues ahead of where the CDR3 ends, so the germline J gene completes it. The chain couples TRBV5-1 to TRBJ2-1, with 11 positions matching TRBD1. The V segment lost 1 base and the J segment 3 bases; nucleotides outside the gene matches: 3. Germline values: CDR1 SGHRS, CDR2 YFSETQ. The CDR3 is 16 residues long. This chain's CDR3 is CASSLQGTGGYNEQFF. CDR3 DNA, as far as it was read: TGCGCCAGCAGCTTGCAGGGGACAGGGGGCTACAATGAG.

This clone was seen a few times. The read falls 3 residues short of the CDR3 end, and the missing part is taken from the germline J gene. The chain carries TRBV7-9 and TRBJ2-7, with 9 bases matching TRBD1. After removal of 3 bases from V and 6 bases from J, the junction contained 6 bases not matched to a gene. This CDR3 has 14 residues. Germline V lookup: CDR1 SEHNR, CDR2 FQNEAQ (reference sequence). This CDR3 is CASSFAGTGSEQYF. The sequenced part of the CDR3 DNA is TGTGCCAGCAGCTTCGCCGGGACAGGGAGCGAG.

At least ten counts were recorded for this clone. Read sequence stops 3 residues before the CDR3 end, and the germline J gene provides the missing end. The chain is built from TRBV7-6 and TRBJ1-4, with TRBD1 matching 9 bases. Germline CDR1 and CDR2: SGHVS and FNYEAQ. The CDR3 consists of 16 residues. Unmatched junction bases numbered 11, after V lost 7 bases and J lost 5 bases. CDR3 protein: CASTYRTGTGNEKLFF. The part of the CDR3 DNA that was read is TGTGCCAGCACCTATAGGACCGGGACAGGGAATGAAAAA. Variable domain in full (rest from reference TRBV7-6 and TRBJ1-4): GAGVSQSPRYKVTKRGQDVALRCDPISGHVSLYWYRQALGQGPEFLTYFNYEAQQDKSGLPNDRFSAERPEGSISTLTIQRTEQRDSAMYRCASTYRTGTGNEKLFFGSGTQLSVL.

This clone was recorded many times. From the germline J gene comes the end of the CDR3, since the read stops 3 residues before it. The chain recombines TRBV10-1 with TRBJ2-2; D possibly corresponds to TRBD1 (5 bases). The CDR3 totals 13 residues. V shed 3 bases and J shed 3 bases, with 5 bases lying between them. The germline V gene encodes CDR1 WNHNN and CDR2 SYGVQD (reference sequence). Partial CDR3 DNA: TGCGCCAGCAGTGACAGGGACACCGGGGAG. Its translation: CASSDRDTGE. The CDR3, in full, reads CASSDRDTGELFF.

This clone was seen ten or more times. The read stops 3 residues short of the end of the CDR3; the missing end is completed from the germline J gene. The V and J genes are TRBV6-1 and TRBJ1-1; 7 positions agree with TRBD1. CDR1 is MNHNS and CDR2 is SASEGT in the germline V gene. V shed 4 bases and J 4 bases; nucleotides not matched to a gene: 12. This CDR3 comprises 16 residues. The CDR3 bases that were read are TGTGCCAGCAGTGGATCGGATGCAGGGGGGATCACTGAA. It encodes CASSGSDAGGITE. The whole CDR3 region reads CASSGSDAGGITEAFF.

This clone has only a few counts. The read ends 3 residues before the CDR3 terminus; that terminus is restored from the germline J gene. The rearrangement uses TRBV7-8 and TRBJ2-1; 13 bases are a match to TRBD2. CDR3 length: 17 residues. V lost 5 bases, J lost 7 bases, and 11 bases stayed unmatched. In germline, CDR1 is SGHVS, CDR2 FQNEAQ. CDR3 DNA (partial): TGTGCCAGCAGCCCGAGAACTAGCGGGGGGGTGGGTAATGAG. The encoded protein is CASSPRTSGGVGNE. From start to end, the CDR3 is CASSPRTSGGVGNEQFF. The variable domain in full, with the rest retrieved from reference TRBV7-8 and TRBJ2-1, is GAGVSQSPRYKVAKRGQDVALRCDPISGHVSLFWYQQALGQGPEFLTYFQNEAQLDKSGLPSDRFFAERPEGSVSTLKIQRTQQEDSAVYLCASSPRTSGGVGNEQFFGPGTRLTVL.

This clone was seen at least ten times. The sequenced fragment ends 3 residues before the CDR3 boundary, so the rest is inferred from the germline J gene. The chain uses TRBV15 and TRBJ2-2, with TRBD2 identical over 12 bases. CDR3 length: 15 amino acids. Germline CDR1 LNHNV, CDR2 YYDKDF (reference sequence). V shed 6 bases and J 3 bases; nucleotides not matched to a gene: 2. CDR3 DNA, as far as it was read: TGTGCCACCAGGAGACTAGCGGGAGACACCGGGGAG. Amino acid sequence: CATRRLAGDTGE. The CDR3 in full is CATRRLAGDTGELFF.

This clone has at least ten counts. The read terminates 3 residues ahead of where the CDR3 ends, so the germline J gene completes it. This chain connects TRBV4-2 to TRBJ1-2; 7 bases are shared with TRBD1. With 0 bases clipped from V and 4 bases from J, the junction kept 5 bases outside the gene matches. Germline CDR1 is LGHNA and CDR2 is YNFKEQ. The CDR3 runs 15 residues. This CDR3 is CASSQDTGQSYGYTF. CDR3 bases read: TGTGCCAGCAGCCAAGACACGGGACAGAGCTATGGC.

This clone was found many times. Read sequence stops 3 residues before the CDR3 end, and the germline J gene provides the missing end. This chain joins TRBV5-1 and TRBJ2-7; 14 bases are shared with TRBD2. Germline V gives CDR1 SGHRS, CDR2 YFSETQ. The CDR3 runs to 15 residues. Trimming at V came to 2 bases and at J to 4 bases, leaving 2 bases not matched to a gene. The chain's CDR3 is CASSFGTSGSYEQYF. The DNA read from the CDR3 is TGCGCCAGCAGCTTTGGGACTAGCGGGAGTTACGAG.

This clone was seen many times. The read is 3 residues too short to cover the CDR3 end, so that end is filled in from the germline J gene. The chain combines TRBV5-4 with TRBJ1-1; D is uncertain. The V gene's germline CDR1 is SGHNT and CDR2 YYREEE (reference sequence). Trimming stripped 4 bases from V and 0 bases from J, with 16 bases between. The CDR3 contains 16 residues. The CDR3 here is CASSGPMSGLNTEAFF. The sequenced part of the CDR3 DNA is TGTGCCAGCAGCGGGCCCATGAGCGGCTTGAACACTGAA.

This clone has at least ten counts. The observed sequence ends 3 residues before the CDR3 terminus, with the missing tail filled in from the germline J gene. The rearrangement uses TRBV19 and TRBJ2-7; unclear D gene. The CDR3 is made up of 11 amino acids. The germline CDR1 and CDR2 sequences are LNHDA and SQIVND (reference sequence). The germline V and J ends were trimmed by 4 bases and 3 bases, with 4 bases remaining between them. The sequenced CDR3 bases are TGTGCCAGTAGTAGTTACTACGAG. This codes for CASSSYYE. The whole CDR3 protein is CASSSYYEQYF. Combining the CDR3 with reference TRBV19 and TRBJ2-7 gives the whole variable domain DGGITQSPKYLFRKEGQNVTLSCEQNLNHDAMYWYRQDPGQGLRLIYYSQIVNDFQKGDIAEGYSVSREKKESFPLTVTSAQKNPTAFYLCASSSYYEQYFGPGTRLTVT.

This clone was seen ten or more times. The CDR3 spells CASSEGDTAYEQYF. The sequenced CDR3 bases are TGTGCCAGCAGTGAAGGAGATACAGCCTACGAG. This chain links TRBV6-1 with TRBJ2-7; D uncertain. Sequencing ends 3 residues short of the CDR3 end; the germline J gene provides the rest. The length of the CDR3 is 14 residues. Trimming shortened V by 1 base and J by 2 bases, and 9 bases separated the two germline ends. Germline CDR1 reads MNHNS; CDR2 reads SASEGT.

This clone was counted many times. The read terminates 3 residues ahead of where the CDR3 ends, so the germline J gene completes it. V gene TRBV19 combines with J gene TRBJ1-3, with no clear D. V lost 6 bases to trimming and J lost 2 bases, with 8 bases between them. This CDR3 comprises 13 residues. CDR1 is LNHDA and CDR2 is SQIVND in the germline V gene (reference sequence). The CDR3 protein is CASRVEPGNTIYF. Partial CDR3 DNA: TGTGCCAGTAGGGTAGAACCTGGAAACACC.

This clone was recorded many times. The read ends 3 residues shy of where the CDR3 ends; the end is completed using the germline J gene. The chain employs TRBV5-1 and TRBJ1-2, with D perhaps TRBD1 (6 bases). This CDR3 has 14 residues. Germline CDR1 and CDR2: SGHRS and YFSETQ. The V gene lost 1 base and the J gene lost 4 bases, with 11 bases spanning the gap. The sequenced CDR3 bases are TGCGCCAGCAGCTTGACTGCAGGGGCCTATGGC. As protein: CASSLTAGAYG. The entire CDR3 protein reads CASSLTAGAYGYTF. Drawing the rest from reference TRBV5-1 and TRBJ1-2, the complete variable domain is KAGVTQTPRYLIKTRGQQVTLSCSPISGHRSVSWYQQTPGQGLQFLFEYFSETQRNKGNFPGRFSGRQFSNSRSEMNVSTLELGDSALYLCASSLTAGAYGYTFGSGTRLTVV.

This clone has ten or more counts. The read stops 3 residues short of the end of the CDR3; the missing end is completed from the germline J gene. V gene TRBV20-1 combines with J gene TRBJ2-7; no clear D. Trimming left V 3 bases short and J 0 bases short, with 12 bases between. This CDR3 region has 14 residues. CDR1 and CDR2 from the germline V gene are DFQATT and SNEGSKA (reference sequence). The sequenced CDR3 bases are TGCAGTGCTAGTCTGAAAGCGAGCTCCTACGAG. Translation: CSASLKASSYE. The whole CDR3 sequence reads CSASLKASSYEQYF.

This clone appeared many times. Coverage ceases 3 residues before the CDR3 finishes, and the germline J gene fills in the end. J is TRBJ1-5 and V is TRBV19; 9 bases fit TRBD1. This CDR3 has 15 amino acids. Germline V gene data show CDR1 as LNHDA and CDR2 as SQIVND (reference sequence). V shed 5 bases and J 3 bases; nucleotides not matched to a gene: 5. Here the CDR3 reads CASSSGQGFNQPQHF. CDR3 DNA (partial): TGTGCCAGTAGTTCGGGACAGGGATTCAATCAGCCC. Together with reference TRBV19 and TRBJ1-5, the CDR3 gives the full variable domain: DGGITQSPKYLFRKEGQNVTLSCEQNLNHDAMYWYRQDPGQGLRLIYYSQIVNDFQKGDIAEGYSVSREKKESFPLTVTSAQKNPTAFYLCASSSGQGFNQPQHFGDGTRLSIL.

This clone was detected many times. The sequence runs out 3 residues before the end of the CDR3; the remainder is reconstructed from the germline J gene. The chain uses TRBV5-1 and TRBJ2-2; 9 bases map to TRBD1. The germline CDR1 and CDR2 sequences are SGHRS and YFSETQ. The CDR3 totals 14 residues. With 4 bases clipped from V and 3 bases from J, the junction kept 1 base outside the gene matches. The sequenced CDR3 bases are TGCGCCAGCAGCAGACAGGGGGACACCGGGGAG. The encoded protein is CASSRQGDTGE. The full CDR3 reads CASSRQGDTGELFF.

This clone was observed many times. CDR3 bases read: TGTGCCAGCAGTTGGACAATTCAAGAGACC. Translation: CASSWTIQET. The CDR3, in full, reads CASSWTIQETQYF. J is TRBJ2-5 and V is TRBV12-3 or TRBV12-4, with D perhaps matching TRBD1 (5 bases). With the read ending 3 residues before the CDR3 end, the germline J gene is used to fill in that end. The CDR3 sequence is 13 residues long. V dropped 4 bases and J dropped 2 bases, with 8 bases sitting between them.

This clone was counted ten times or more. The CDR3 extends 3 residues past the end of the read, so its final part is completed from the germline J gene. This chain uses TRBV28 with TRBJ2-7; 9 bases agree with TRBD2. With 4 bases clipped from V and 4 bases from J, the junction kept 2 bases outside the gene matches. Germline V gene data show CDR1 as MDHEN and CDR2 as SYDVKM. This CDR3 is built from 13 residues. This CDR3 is CASSSAGGYEQYF. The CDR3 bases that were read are TGTGCCAGCAGTTCGGCGGGGGGGTACGAG. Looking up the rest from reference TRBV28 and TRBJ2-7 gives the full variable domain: DVKVTQSSRYLVKRTGEKVFLECVQDMDHENMFWYRQDPGLGLRLIYFSYDVKMKEKGDIPEGYSVSREKKERFSLILESASTNQTSMYLCASSSAGGYEQYFGPGTRLTVT.

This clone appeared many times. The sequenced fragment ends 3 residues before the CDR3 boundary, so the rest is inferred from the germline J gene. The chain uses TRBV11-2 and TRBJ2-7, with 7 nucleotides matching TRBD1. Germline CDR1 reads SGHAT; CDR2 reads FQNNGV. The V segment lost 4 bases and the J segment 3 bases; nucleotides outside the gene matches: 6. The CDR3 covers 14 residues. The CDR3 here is CASSSRDSVYEQYF. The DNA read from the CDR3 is TGTGCCAGCAGCTCCAGGGACAGCGTCTACGAG.

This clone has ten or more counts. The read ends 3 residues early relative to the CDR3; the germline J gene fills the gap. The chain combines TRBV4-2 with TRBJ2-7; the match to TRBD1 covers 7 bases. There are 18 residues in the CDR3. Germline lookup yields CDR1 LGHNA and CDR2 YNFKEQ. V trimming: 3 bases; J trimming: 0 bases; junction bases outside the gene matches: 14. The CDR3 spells CASSQSRTGRLSSYEQYF. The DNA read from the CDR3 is TGTGCCAGCAGCCAGAGCCGGACAGGTAGACTTAGCTCCTACGAG.

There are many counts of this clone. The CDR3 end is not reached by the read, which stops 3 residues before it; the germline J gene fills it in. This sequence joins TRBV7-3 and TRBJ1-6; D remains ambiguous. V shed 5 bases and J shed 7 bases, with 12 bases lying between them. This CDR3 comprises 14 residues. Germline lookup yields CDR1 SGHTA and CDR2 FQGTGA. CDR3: CASSLGLPNSPLHF. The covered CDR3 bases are TGTGCCAGCAGCCTCGGACTCCCAAATTCACCC.

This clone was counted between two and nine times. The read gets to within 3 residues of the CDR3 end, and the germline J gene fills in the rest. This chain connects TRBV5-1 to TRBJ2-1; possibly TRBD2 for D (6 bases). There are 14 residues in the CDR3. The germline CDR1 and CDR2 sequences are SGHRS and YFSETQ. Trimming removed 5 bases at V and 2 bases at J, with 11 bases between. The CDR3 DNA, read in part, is TGCGCCAGCAGGGGCGGGGAAACCTACAATGAG. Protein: CASRGGETYNE. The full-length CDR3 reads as CASRGGETYNEQFF.

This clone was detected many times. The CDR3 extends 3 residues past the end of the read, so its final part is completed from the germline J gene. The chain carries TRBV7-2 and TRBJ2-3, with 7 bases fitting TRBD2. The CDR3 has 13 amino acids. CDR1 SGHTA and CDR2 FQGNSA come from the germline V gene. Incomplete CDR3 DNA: TGTGCCAGCAGCTCCGTCGCGGGGGATCCG. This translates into CASSSVAGDP. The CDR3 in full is CASSSVAGDPQYF.

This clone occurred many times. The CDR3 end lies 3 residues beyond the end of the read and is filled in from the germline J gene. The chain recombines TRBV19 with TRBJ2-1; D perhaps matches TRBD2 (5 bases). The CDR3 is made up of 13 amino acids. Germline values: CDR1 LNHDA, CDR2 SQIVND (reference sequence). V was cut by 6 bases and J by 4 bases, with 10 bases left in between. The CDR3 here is CASSWSGYNEQFF. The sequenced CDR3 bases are TGTGCCAGTAGCTGGAGCGGTTACAATGAG.

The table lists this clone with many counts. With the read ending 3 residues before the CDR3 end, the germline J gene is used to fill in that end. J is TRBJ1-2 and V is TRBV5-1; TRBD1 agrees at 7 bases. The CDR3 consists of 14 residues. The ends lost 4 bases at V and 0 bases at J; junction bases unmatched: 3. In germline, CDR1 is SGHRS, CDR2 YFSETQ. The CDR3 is CASSPTGSNYGYTF. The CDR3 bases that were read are TGCGCCAGCAGCCCGACAGGGTCTAACTATGGC.